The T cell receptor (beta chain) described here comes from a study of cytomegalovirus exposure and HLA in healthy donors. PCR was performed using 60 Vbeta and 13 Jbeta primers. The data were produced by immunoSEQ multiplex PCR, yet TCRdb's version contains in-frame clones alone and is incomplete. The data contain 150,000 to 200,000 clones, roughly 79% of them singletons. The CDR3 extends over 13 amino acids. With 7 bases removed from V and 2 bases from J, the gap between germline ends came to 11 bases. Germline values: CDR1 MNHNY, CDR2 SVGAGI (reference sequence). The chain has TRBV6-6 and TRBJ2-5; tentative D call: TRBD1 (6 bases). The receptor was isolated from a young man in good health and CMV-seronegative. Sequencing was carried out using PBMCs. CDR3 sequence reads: CASNLQGQETQYF. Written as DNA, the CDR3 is TGTGCCAGCAACCTACAGGGACAAGAGACCCAGTACTTC.